This TCR beta chain was identified in a study of OX40 agonist ivuxolimab in advanced cancers. The study in broad terms: Ivuxolimab was a fully human IgG2 agonistic monoclonal antibody targeting the costimulatory receptor OX40 (CD134). Intravenous ivuxolimab was administered to patients every 2 weeks at six dose levels: 0.01, 0.1, 0.3, 1.5, 3 and 10 mg/kg. Of the roughly 54 patients in dose escalation, approximately 20 had hepatocellular carcinoma, some 15 had melanoma, 9 had renal cell carcinoma and 9 had head and neck cancer. A male proportion of 75% to 85% and a mean age of around 60 years, ranging from roughly 23 to 80, were recorded for the dose-escalation cohort. Patients were allowed to have had prior anti-PD-1, anti-PD-L1 or anti-CTLA-4 therapy, and around two fifths of the dose-escalation patients had been treated with checkpoint inhibitors. Partial responses were achieved by three dose-escalation patients, of whom one had hepatocellular carcinoma and two had cutaneous melanoma. Peripheral TCRbeta sequencing aimed to test whether ivuxolimab altered TCR sequence diversity and caused clonal T-cell expansion. The paper describes the monotherapy dose-escalation part (N of about 55 patients) of the phase I trial of ivuxolimab. Beyond this particular receptor, the publication reports: The antigen specificity of the peripheral T cells that underwent clonal expansion was not determined. Low levels of normalized T-cell clonal expansion were also shown by some nonresponding patients. At doses from 0.1 to 3.0 mg/kg, clonal expansion was seen in both CD4+ and CD8+ blood T cells between baseline and week 6. In partial responders in the 0.1-3.0 mg/kg groups, normalized peripheral clonal expansion was found to be among the lowest, especially among CD8+ T cells. After ivuxolimab, CD8+ T cells had more expanded clones than CD4+ T cells on average.

Spanning cysteine to phenylalanine, the CDR3 consists of 13 amino acids. Only CDR3 DNA remains: 39 bases, in frame from the first base. The germline V gene (reference sequence) provides CDR1 SGHNT and CDR2 YYREEE. Relative to germline, V is 0 bases shorter and J is 8 bases shorter, with 8 bases between their ends. For sequencing of the TCRbeta CDR3 region, genomic DNA was extracted from the sorted cells. The immunoSEQ Assay was used to sequence the TCRbeta CDR3 regions. This immuneACCESS table, as held by TCRdb, lists in-frame sequences with V and J called but not all clones. Of the missing ones, under half trace to an unresolved V gene in checked studies; the others have no known cause. This sample gives 60,000 to 80,000 clones in total; 75% to 90% of them show up just once. The ten largest clones capture approximately 8% of the sample. The trial excluded patients who had a history of autoimmune disease or who were on systemic immunosuppression. In every dose cohort, peripheral blood was drawn for TCR sequencing at baseline, cycle 4 day 1, and cycle 7 day 1. Samples came from an open-label, multicenter, first-in-human phase I dose-escalation trial of ivuxolimab. Adults with locally advanced or metastatic head and neck squamous cell, hepatocellular, melanoma or renal cell carcinoma were enrolled in the trial. Before TCR sequencing, CD4+ T cells and CD8+ T cells from peripheral blood were sorted into separate populations.

In regard to this clone: The antigen it binds to is not known. No per-base quality is available; no much larger clone lies one base away. In the same sample, other DNA sequences code for this CDR3.

The specimen comprised CD4+ or CD8+ T cells sorted from blood, sampled in a trial of the OX40 agonist ivuxolimab. In this chain, TRBV5-4 is recombined with TRBJ2-2; the D segment cannot be called with confidence. The TCR comes from an adult with an advanced solid tumor such as melanoma, head and neck, liver or kidney cancer. The DNA is as follows: TGTGCCAGCAGCTTGGGCGGTCGAGGGGAGCTGTTTTTT. Its protein reads: CASSLGGRGELFF.